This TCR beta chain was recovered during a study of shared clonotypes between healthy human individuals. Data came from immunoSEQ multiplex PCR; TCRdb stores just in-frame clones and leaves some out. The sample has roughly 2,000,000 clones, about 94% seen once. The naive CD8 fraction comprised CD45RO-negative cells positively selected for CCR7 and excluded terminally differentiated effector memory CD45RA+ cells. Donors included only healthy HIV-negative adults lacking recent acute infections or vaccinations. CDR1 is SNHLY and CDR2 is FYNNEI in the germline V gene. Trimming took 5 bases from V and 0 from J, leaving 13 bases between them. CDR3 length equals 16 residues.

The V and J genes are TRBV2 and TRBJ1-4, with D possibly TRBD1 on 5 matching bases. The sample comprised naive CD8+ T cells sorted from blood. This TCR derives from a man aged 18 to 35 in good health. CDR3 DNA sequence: TGTGCCAGCAGTCCGACGGGGGAGGCAACTAATGAAAAACTGTTTTTT. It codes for CASSPTGEATNEKLFF.